These 14 T cell receptor beta chains originate from one sample sequenced in a study of shared clonotypes between healthy human individuals. Assay: immunoSEQ multiplex PCR; the TCRdb copy retains only in-frame clones and omits some. The profile shows fewer than 700,000 clones, approximately 95% of them singletons. CD45RO negativity and positive selection for CCR7 defined naive CD8 cells, a population that excluded terminally differentiated effector memory CD45RA+ cells. The sample taken for sequencing was naive CD8+ T cells sorted from blood. The origin of the receptors is a woman in her 30s in good health.

This clone was detected once. This chain joins TRBV9 and TRBJ2-1; the D is unclear. There are 14 residues in the CDR3. CDR1 and CDR2 from the germline V gene are SGDLS and YYNGEE. With 0 bases removed from V and 9 bases from J, the gap between germline ends came to 13 bases. CDR3: CASSVGSGVGEQFF. CDR3 bases: TGTGCCAGCAGCGTAGGAAGTGGGGTTGGTGAGCAGTTCTTC.

The chain uses TRBV29-1 and TRBJ2-5; 7 bases match TRBD2. Trimming cost V 3 bases and J 0 bases; bases outside gene matches: 4. This CDR3 contains 14 residues. Germline CDR1 and CDR2: SQVTM and ANQGSEA. The CDR3 DNA reads as TGCAGCGTTGAGCCCCTAGCGGACCAAGAGACCCAGTACTTC. Translated: CSVEPLADQETQYF.

This chain joins TRBV13 and TRBJ2-3; D gene uncertain. The CDR3 has 12 amino acids. From germline, CDR1 is PRHDT and CDR2 FYEKMQ (reference sequence). The V and J ends lost 5 bases and 6 bases respectively, with 9 bases between them. CDR3 amino acids: CASSKQSDTQYF. The CDR3 DNA is TGTGCCAGCAGCAAGCAATCTGATACGCAGTATTTT.

Concerning this clone itself: Other DNA sequences from this sample encode an identical CDR3 as well. The chain recombines TRBV27 with TRBJ2-7; tentatively, D is TRBD1 (5 bases). The CDR3 spans 13 residues. Germline V gene sequence: CDR1 MNHEY, CDR2 SMNVEV (reference sequence). The ends were cut back, 6 bases at V and 3 bases at J, with 12 bases in the middle. CDR3: CASSYRGSYEQYF. The CDR3 region has the DNA TGTGCCAGCAGCTATAGGGGAAGCTACGAGCAGTACTTC.

For this clone: Other nucleotide sequences from this sample produce the same CDR3. This rearrangement joins TRBV18 to TRBJ1-1; no firm D call. CDR3 length: 13 residues. The germline gives CDR1 KGHSH, CDR2 LQKENI. Between the trimmed V and J ends, which lost 0 bases and 1 base, there was a span of 3 bases. As DNA, the CDR3 is TGTGCCAGCTCACCACCGGGGAACACTGAAGCTTTCTTT. Encoded protein: CASSPPGNTEAFF.

The CDR3 sequence: CASSRAGQGFAGELFF. CDR3 sequence (DNA): TGTGCCAGCAGCCGTGCGGGACAGGGGTTCGCCGGGGAGCTGTTTTTT. V gene TRBV7-9 combines with J gene TRBJ2-2, with TRBD1 matching 10 bases. The V and J ends lost 5 bases and 6 bases, in that order; junction bases with no gene match: 9. CDR1 and CDR2 from the germline V gene are SEHNR and FQNEAQ (reference sequence). The length of the CDR3 is 16 residues.

The chain employs TRBV15 and TRBJ1-1; a possible D gene is TRBD1 (5 bases). V lost 0 bases to trimming and J lost 5 bases, with 10 bases between them. The length of the CDR3 is 14 residues. The V gene's germline CDR1 is LNHNV and CDR2 YYDKDF (reference sequence). CDR3 in amino acids: CATSRDREGTEAFF. CDR3 DNA sequence: TGTGCCACCAGCAGAGATAGGGAGGGGACTGAAGCTTTCTTT. Full variable domain (rest looked up from reference TRBV15 and TRBJ1-1): DAMVIQNPRYQVTQFGKPVTLSCSQTLNHNVMYWYQQKSSQAPKLLFHYYDKDFNNEADTPDNFQSRRPNTSFCFLDIRSPGLGDTAMYLCATSRDREGTEAFFGQGTRLTVV.

V is TRBV11-2 and J is TRBJ2-7; no definite D call. Germline assignment: CDR1 SGHAT and CDR2 FQNNGV. V lost 5 bases to trimming and J lost 1 base, with 12 bases between them. The CDR3 is made up of 14 amino acids. CDR3 bases: TGTGCCAGCAGCAGGGATGTCCCATCCTACGAGCAGTACTTC. Translating gives CASSRDVPSYEQYF.

V gene TRBV12-5 combines with J gene TRBJ2-7, with D maybe TRBD2 (5 bases). The CDR3 sequence is 13 residues long. V was trimmed by 1 base and J by 7 bases, leaving 11 bases between them. The germline V gene has CDR1 LGHNT and CDR2 FRNRAP. The CDR3 DNA is TGTGCTAGTGGTTTGGACCTAGCAGAAGAGCAGTACTTC. Translated: CASGLDLAEEQYF.

The gene calls are TRBV27 and TRBJ2-5; tentative D call: TRBD1 (5 bases). The DNA end lines up better with TRBJ2-7; the J call may be wrong. Germline lookup yields CDR1 MNHEY and CDR2 SMNVEV (reference sequence). There are 14 residues in the CDR3. The CDR3 nucleotides are TGTGCCAGCAGTCTCAGGGAAGGGCCCTACGAGCAGTACTTC. Protein product: CASSLREGPYEQYF.

Remarks on this clone: Other nucleotide sequences from this sample produce the same CDR3. CDR3 DNA sequence: TGTGCCAGCAGCTTGGTTGCAGCGTCCTACGAGCAGTACTTC. Its translation: CASSLVAASYEQYF. The chain uses TRBV5-6 and TRBJ2-7; D gene ambiguous. There are 14 residues in the CDR3. CDR1 is SGHDT, CDR2 YYEEEE, per germline. V was cut by 0 bases and J by 1 base, with 8 bases left in between.

V and J are TRBV28 and TRBJ2-2; perhaps TRBD1 as D (5 bases). The V end was cut by 3 bases, the J end by 6 bases, with 11 bases between. The CDR3 totals 14 residues. Germline V gives CDR1 MDHEN, CDR2 SYDVKM. The CDR3 DNA sequence: TGTGCCAGCAGTTTTTCAGGGAATCCCGGGGAGCTGTTTTTT. Encoded protein: CASSFSGNPGELFF.

The chain combines TRBV7-3 with TRBJ2-1, with 7 bases matching TRBD1. The CDR3 contains 16 residues. V shed 4 bases, J shed 6 bases, and the junction held 12 bases outside the gene matches. Germline V gene lookup returns CDR1 SGHTA and CDR2 FQGTGA. Written as DNA, the CDR3 is TGTGCCAGCAGCTCCGCTACAGGGGAACTCTCCAATGAGCAGTTCTTC. Translating gives CASSSATGELSNEQFF. The whole variable domain, filled in from reference TRBV7-3 and TRBJ2-1, reads GAGVSQTPSNKVTEKGKYVELRCDPISGHTALYWYRQSLGQGPEFLIYFQGTGAADDSGLPNDRFFAVRPEGSVSTLKIQRTERGDSAVYLCASSSATGELSNEQFFGPGTRLTVL.

The CDR3 loop reads CAWMGGGATEAFF. The CDR3 bases are TGTGCCTGGATGGGCGGGGGGGCCACTGAAGCTTTCTTT. The rearrangement links TRBV30 to TRBJ1-1; weak D call: TRBD1 (6 bases). Germline CDR1 is GTSNPN and CDR2 is SVGIG (reference sequence). Trimming took 4 bases from V and 4 from J, leaving 13 bases between them. This CDR3 is 13 amino acids long.